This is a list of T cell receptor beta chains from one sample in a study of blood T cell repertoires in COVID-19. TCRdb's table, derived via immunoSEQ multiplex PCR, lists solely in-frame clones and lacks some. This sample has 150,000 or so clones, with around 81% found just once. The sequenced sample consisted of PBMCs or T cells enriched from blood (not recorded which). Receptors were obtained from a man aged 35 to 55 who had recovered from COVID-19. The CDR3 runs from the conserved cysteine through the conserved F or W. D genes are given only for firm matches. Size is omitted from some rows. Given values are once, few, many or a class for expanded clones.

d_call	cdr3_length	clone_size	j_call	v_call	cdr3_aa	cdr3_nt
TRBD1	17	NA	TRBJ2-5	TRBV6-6	CASSPGQGPRGGETQYF	TGTGCCAGCAGTCCAGGACAGGGACCCAGGGGAGGAGAGACCCAGTACTTC
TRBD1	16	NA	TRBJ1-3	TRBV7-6	CASSSFADRAGNTIYF	TGTGCCAGCAGCTCATTCGCGGACAGGGCTGGAAACACCATATATTTT
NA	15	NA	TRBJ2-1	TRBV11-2	CASSLGSGSYNEQFF	TGTGCCAGCAGCTTAGGGTCGGGCTCCTACAATGAGCAGTTCTTC
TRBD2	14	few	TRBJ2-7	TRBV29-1	CSVASGGISYEQYF	TGCAGCGTTGCTAGCGGGGGGATATCCTACGAGCAGTACTTC
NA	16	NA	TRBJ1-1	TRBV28	CASSLEPRVTDTEAFF	TGTGCCAGCAGTTTAGAGCCACGGGTGACAGACACTGAAGCTTTCTTT
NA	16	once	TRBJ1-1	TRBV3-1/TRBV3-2	CASSQGEGRLNTEAFF	TGTGCCAGCAGCCAAGGAGAGGGCAGACTGAACACTGAAGCTTTCTTT
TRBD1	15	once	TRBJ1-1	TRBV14	CASSTTGVMNTEAFF	TGTGCCAGCAGCACGACAGGGGTCATGAACACTGAAGCTTTCTTT
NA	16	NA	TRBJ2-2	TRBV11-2	CASSRQQGSNTGELFF	TGTGCCAGCAGCCGCCAACAGGGATCGAACACCGGGGAGCTGTTTTTT
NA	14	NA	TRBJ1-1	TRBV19	CASTAGLGSTEAFF	TGTGCCAGTACCGCAGGGCTGGGAAGTACTGAAGCTTTCTTT
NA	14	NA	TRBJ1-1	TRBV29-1	CSVEGAGDVAEAFF	TGCAGCGTTGAAGGGGCAGGGGATGTGGCTGAAGCTTTCTTT
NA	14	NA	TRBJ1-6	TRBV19	CASSREDYNSPLHF	TGTGCCAGTAGTCGGGAGGACTATAATTCACCCCTCCACTTT
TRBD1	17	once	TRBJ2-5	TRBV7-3	CASSLGAYDRGGETQYF	TGTGCCAGCAGCCTGGGGGCTTACGACAGGGGTGGAGAGACCCAGTACTTC
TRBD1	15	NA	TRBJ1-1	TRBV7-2	CASSATGGPATEAFF	TGTGCCAGCAGCGCAACAGGGGGGCCGGCCACTGAAGCTTTCTTT
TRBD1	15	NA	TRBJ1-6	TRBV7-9	CASTVQGAGNSPLHF	TGTGCCAGCACCGTTCAGGGGGCTGGGAATTCACCCCTCCACTTT
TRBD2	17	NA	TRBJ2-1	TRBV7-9	CASSLQSSGVSYNEQFF	TGTGCCAGCAGCTTACAAAGTAGCGGGGTTTCATACAATGAGCAGTTCTTC
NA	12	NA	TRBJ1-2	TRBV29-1	CSVDRDFYGYTF	TGCAGCGTTGATCGGGACTTCTATGGCTACACCTTC
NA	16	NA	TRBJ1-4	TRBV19	CASSVLSVGSNEKLFF	TGTGCCAGTAGCGTACTGAGTGTCGGGTCTAATGAAAAACTGTTTTTT
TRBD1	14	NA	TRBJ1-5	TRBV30	CAWRGTGGNQPQHF	TGTGCCTGGAGGGGGACAGGGGGCAATCAGCCCCAGCATTTT
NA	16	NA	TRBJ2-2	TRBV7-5	CARSRGGLKNTGELFF	TGTGCCAGAAGCCGCGGAGGGCTGAAGAACACCGGGGAGCTGTTTTTT
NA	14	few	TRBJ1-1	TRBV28	CASSFPDGGDEAFF	TGTGCCAGCAGTTTTCCCGACGGTGGAGATGAAGCTTTCTTT
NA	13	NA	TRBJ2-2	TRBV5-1	CASSSAEAGELFF	TGCGCCAGCAGCTCGGCGGAGGCGGGGGAGCTGTTTTTT
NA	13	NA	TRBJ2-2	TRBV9	CASSVSGAGELFF	TGTGCCAGCAGCGTCTCGGGGGCCGGGGAGCTGTTTTTT
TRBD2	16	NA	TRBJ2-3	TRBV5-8	CASSLAGGGAGDTQYF	TGTGCCAGCAGCTTGGCCGGCGGGGGGGCCGGAGATACGCAGTATTTT
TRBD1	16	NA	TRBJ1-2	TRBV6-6	CASSQGQGIFGGGYTF	TGTGCCAGCAGTCAAGGACAGGGTATTTTTGGGGGCGGCTACACCTTC
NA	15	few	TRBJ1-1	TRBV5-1	CASSGQTGSNTEAFF	TGCGCCAGCAGCGGACAGACAGGCTCTAACACTGAAGCTTTCTTT
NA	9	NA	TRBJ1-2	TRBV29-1	CSVELGYTF	TGCAGCGTTGAACTTGGCTACACCTTC
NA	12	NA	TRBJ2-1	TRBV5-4	CASSQTGNEQFF	TGTGCCAGCAGCCAGACGGGTAATGAGCAGTTCTTC
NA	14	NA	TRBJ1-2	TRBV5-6	CASSPWFEGYGYTF	TGTGCCAGCAGCCCGTGGTTCGAGGGCTATGGCTACACCTTC
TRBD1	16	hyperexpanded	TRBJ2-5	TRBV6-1	CASSEALGDRGETQYF	TGTGCCAGCAGTGAAGCGCTCGGGGACAGGGGGGAGACCCAGTACTTC
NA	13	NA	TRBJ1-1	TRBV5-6	CASSGQLNTEAFF	TGTGCCAGCAGCGGACAGTTGAACACTGAAGCTTTCTTT
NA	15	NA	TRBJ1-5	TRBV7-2	CASSLDSGANQPQHF	TGTGCCAGCAGCTTAGACAGCGGAGCTAATCAGCCCCAGCATTTT
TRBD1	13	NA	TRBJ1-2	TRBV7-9	CASSPGQGDGYTF	TGTGCCAGCAGCCCGGGACAGGGTGACGGCTACACCTTC
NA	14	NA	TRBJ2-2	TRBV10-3	CAIGAGVNTGELFF	TGTGCCATCGGAGCAGGGGTGAACACCGGGGAGCTGTTTTTT